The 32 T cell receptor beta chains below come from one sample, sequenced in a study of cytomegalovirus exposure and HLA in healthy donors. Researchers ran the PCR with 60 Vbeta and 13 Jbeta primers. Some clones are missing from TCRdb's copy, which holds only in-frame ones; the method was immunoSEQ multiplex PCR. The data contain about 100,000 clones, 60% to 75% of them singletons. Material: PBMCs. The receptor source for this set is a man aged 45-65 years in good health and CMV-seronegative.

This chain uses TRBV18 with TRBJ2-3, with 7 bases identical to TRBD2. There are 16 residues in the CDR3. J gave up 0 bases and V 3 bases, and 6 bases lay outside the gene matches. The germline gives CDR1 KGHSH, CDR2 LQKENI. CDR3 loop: CASSPIGGESTDTQYF. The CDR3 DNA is TGTGCCAGCTCACCCATTGGGGGGGAGAGCACAGATACGCAGTATTTT.

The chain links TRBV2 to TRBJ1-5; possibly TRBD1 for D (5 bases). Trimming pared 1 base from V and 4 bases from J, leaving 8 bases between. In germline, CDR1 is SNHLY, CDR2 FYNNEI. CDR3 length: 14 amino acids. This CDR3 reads CASSEGRVNQPQHF. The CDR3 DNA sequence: TGTGCCAGCAGTGAAGGCAGGGTAAATCAGCCCCAGCATTTT.

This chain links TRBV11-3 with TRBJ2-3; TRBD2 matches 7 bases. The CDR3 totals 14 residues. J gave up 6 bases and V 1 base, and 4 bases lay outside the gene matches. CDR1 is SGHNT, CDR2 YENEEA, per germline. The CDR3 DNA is TGTGCCAGCAGCTTAGTCGCGGGAGAGGATACGCAGTATTTT. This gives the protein CASSLVAGEDTQYF.

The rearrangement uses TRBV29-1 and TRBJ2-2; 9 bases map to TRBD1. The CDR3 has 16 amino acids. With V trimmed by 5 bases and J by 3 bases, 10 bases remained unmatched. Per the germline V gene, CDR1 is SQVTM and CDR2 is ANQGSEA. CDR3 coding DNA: TGCAGCGTTAAATCCCCGAGGACAGGGGACACCGGGGAGCTGTTTTTT. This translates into CSVKSPRTGDTGELFF.

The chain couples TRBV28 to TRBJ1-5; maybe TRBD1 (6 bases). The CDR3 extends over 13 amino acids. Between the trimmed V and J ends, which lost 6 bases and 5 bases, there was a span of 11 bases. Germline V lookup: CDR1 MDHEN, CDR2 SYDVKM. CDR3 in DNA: TGTGCCAGCAGAGCAGGGGTTCATCAGCCCCAGCATTTT. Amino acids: CASRAGVHQPQHF.

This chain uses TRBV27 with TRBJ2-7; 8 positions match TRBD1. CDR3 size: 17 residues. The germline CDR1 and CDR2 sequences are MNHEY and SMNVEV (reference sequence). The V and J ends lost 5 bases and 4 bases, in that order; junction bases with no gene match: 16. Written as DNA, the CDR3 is TGTGCCAGCAGTCGGGACAGGCGTGGGAGTCTAGGGTACGAGCAGTACTTC. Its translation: CASSRDRRGSLGYEQYF.

Written as DNA, the CDR3 is TGTGCCAGCAGCTTAGTGAGTCACAGCGGGACGGTCTCCTACGAGCAGTACTTC. It specifies CASSLVSHSGTVSYEQYF. V usage is TRBV7-2 and J usage is TRBJ2-7; TRBD2 matches 7 bases. The germline gives CDR1 SGHTA, CDR2 FQGNSA. This CDR3 comprises 18 residues. V lost 1 base to trimming and J lost 0 bases; unmatched junction nucleotides: 12. Variable domain in full (rest from reference TRBV7-2 and TRBJ2-7): GAGVSQSPSNKVTEKGKDVELRCDPISGHTALYWYRQSLGQGLEFLIYFQGNSAPDKSGLPSDRFSAERTGGSVSTLTIQRTQQEDSAVYLCASSLVSHSGTVSYEQYFGPGTRLTVT.

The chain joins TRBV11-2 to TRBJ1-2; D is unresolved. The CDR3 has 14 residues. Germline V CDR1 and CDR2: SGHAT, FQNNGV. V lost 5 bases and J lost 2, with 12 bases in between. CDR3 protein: CASSPDLSNYGYTF. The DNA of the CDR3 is TGTGCCAGCAGCCCCGACTTGAGCAACTATGGCTACACCTTC.

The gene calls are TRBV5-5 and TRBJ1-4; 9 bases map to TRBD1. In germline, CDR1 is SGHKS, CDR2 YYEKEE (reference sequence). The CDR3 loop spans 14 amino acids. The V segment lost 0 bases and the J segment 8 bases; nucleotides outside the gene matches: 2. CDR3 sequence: CASSLGDRAEKLFF. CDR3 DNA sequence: TGTGCCAGCAGCTTGGGGGACAGGGCAGAAAAACTGTTTTTT.

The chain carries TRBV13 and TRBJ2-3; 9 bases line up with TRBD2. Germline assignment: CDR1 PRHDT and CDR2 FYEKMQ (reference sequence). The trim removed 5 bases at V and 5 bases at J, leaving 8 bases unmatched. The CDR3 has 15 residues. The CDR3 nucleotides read TGTGCCAGCAGCCATCAGCGGGAGGTGGGAGATACGCAGTATTTT. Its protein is CASSHQREVGDTQYF.

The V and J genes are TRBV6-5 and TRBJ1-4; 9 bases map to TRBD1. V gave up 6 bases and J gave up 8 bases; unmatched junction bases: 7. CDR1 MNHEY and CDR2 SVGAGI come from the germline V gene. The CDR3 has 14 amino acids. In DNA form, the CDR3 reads TGTGCCAGCAGGCTCCGGGACAGGGTGGAAAAACTGTTTTTT. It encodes CASRLRDRVEKLFF.

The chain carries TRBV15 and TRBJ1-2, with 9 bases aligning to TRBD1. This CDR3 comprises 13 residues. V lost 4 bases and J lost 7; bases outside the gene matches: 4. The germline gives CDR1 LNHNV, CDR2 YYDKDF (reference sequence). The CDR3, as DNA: TGTGCCACCAGCAAACAGGGGGCCTTTGGCTACACCTTC. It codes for CATSKQGAFGYTF.

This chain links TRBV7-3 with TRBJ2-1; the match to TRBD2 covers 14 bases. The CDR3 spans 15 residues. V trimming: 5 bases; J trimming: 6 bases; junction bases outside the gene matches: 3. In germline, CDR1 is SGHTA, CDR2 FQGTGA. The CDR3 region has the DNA TGTGCCAGCAGCCCGGGACTAGCGGGGGCCAATGAGCAGTTCTTC. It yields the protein CASSPGLAGANEQFF.

The CDR3 nucleotides read TGCAGTGCTACAAGACAGGATGGCTACACCTTC. Amino acid sequence: CSATRQDGYTF. V gene TRBV20-1 combines with J gene TRBJ1-2, with D possibly matching TRBD1 (6 bases). This CDR3 contains 11 residues. The germline V gene has CDR1 DFQATT and CDR2 SNEGSKA (reference sequence). Between the trimmed V and J ends, which lost 4 bases and 6 bases, there was a span of 9 bases.

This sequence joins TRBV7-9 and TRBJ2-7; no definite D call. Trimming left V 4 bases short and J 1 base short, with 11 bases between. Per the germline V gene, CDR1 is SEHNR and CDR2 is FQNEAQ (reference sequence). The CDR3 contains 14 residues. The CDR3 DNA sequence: TGTGCCAGCAGCTCCAACCAGTGGTCCTACGAGCAGTACTTC. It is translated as CASSSNQWSYEQYF.

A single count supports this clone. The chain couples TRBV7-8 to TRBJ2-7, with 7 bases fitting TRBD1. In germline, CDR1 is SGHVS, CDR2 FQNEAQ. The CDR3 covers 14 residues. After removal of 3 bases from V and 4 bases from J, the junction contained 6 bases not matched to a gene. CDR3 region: CASSFDRVGYEQYF. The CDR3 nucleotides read TGTGCCAGCAGCTTTGACAGGGTGGGTTACGAGCAGTACTTC.

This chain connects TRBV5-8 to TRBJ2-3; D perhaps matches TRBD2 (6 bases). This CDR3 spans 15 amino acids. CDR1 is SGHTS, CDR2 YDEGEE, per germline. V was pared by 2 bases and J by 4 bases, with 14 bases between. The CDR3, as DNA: TGTGCCAGCAGCTTTAGCGGCAGCAGGGCAGATACGCAGTATTTT. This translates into CASSFSGSRADTQYF.

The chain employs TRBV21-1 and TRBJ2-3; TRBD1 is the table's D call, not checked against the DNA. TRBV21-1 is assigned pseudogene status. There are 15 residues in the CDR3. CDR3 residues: CASSYQGASTDTQYF. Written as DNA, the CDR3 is TGTGCCAGCAGTTATCAGGGGGCTAGCACAGATACGCAGTATTTT.

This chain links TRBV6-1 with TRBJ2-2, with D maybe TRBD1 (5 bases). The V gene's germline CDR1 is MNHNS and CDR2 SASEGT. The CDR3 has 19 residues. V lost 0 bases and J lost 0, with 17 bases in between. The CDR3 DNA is TGTGCCAGCAGTGAAGCGCTTCGGTATAGGGGAACGAACACCGGGGAGCTGTTTTTT. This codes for CASSEALRYRGTNTGELFF.

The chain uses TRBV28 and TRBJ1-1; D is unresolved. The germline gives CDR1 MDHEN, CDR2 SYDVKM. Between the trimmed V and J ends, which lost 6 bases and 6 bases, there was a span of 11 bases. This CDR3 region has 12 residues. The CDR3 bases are TGTGCCAGCAGCTGGAGGACTTCTGAAGCTTTCTTT. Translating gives CASSWRTSEAFF.

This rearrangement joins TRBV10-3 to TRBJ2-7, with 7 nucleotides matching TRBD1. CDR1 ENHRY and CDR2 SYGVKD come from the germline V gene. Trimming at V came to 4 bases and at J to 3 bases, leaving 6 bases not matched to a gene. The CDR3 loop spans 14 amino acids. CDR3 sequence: CAISVQQGIYEQYF. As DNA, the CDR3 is TGTGCCATCAGTGTGCAACAGGGGATCTACGAGCAGTACTTC.

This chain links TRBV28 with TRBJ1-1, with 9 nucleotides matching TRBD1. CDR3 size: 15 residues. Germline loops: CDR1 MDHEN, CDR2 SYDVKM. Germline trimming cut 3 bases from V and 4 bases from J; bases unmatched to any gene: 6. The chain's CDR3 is CASSFHRGPGTEAFF. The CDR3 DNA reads TGTGCCAGCAGTTTCCACAGGGGGCCGGGCACTGAAGCTTTCTTT.

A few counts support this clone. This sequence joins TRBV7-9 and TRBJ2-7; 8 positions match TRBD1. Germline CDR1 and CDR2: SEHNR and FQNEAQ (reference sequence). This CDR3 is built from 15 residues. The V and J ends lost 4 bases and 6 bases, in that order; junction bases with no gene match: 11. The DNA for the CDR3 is TGTGCCAGCAGCTCACCGACAGGGGTGGGAGGCGAGCAGTACTTC. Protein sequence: CASSSPTGVGGEQYF. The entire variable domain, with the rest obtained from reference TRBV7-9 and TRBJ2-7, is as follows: DTGVSQNPRHKITKRGQNVTFRCDPISEHNRLYWYRQTLGQGPEFLTYFQNEAQLEKSRLLSDRFSAERPKGSFSTLEIQRTEQGDSAMYLCASSSPTGVGGEQYFGPGTRLTVT.

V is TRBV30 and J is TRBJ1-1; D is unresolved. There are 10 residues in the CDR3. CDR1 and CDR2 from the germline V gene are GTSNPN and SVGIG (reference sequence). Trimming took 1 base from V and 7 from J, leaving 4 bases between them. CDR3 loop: CAWSGGEAFF. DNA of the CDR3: TGTGCCTGGAGTGGAGGTGAAGCTTTCTTT.

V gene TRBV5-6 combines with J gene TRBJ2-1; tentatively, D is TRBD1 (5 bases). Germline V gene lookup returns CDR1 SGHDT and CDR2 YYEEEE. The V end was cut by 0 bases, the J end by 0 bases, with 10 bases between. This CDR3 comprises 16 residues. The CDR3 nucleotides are TGTGCCAGCAGCTTGGATCAGGGAAGCTCCTACAATGAGCAGTTCTTC. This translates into CASSLDQGSSYNEQFF. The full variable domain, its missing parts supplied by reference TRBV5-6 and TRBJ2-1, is DAGVTQSPTHLIKTRGQQVTLRCSPKSGHDTVSWYQQALGQGPQFIFQYYEEEERQRGNFPDRFSGHQFPNYSSELNVNALLLGDSALYLCASSLDQGSSYNEQFFGPGTRLTVL.

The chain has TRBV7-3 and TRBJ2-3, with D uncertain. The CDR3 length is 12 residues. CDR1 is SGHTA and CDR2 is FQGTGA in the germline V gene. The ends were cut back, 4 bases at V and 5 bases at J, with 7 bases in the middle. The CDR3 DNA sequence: TGTGCCAGCAGCTCAGGTGGAGATACGCAGTATTTT. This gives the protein CASSSGGDTQYF.

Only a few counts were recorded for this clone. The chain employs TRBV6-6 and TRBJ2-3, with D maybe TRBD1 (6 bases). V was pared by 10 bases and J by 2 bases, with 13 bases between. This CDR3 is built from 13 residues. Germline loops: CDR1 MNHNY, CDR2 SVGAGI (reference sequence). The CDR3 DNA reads TGTGCCACCGACAGGCAGCCCACAGATACGCAGTATTTT. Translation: CATDRQPTDTQYF.

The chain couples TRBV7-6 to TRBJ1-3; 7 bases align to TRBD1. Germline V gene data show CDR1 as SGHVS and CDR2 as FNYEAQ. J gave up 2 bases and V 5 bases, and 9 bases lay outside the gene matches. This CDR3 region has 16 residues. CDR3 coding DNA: TGTGCCAGCAGCGCGATTCCGACAGGGACTGGAAACACCATATATTTT. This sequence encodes CASSAIPTGTGNTIYF.

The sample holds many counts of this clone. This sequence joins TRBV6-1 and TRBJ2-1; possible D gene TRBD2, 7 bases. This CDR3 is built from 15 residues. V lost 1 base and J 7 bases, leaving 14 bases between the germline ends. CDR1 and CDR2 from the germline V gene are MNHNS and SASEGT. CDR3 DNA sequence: TGTGCCAGCAGTGAAGAGGCGGGGGCCCGAAATGAGCAGTTCTTC. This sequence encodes CASSEEAGARNEQFF.

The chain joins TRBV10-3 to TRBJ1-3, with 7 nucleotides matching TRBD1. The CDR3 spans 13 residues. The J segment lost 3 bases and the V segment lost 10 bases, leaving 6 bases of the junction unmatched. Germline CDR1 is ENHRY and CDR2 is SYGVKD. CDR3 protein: CATQQGNGNTIYF. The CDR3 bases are TGTGCCACTCAACAGGGGAATGGAAACACCATATATTTT.

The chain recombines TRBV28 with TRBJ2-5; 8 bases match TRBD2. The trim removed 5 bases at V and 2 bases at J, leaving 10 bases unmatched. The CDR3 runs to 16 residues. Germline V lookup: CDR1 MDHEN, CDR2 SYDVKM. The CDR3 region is CASSPGGLAGQETQYF. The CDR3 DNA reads TGTGCCAGCAGTCCGGGGGGGCTAGCGGGTCAAGAGACCCAGTACTTC. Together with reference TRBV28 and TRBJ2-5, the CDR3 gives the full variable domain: DVKVTQSSRYLVKRTGEKVFLECVQDMDHENMFWYRQDPGLGLRLIYFSYDVKMKEKGDIPEGYSVSREKKERFSLILESASTNQTSMYLCASSPGGLAGQETQYFGPGTRLLVL.

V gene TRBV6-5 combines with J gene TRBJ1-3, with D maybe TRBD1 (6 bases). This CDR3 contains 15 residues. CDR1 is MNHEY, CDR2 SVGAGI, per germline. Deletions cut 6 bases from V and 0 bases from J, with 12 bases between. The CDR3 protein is CASSHRARSGNTIYF. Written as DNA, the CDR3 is TGTGCCAGCAGCCACAGGGCGCGCTCTGGAAACACCATATATTTT.